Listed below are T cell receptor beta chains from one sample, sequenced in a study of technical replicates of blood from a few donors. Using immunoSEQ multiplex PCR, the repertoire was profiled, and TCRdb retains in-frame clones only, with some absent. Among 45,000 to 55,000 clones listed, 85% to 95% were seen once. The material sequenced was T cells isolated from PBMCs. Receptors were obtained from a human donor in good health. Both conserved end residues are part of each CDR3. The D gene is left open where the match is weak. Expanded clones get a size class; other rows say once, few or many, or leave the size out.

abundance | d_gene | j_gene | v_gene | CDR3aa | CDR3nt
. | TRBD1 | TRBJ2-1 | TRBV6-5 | CASRGDRLINEQFF | TGTGCCAGCAGGGGGGACAGGCTAATCAATGAGCAGTTCTTC
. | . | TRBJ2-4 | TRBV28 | CASRGPQASLSQNIQYF | TGTGCCAGCAGGGGGCCCCAAGCCAGTCTTAGCCAAAACATTCAGTACTTC
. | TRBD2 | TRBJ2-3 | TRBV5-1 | CASSLSGGADTQYF | TGCGCCAGCAGCTTGAGCGGGGGTGCAGATACGCAGTATTTT
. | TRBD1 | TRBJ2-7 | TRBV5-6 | CASSVTPGRGFSDEQYF | TGTGCCAGCAGCGTAACCCCGGGCAGGGGGTTTTCGGACGAGCAGTACTTC
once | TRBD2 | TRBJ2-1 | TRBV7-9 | CASSLGSGGLYNEQFF | TGTGCCAGCAGCTTAGGGAGCGGGGGGCTTTACAATGAGCAGTTCTTC
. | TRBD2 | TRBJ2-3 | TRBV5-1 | CASSELAGGPSDTQYF | TGCGCCAGCAGCGAACTAGCGGGGGGGCCGTCAGATACGCAGTATTTT
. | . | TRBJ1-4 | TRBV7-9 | CASSLGYTGENEKLFF | TGTGCCAGCAGCTTAGGGTATACGGGTGAGAATGAAAAACTGTTTTTT
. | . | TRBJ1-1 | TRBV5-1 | CASSLATVNTEAFF | TGCGCCAGCAGCTTGGCCACGGTGAACACTGAAGCTTTCTTT
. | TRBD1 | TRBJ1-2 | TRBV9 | CASSVDGTGIYGYTF | TGTGCCAGCAGCGTAGACGGGACAGGGATATATGGCTACACCTTC
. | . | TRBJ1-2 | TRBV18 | CASSPGGQGVYGYTF | TGTGCCAGCTCACCAGGGGGCCAGGGAGTCTATGGCTACACCTTC
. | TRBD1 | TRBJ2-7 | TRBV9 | CASSVAPDRAPGEQYF | TGTGCCAGCAGCGTAGCCCCCGACAGGGCTCCGGGCGAGCAGTACTTC
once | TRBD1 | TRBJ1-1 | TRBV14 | CASSQDYWTGQGTEAFF | TGTGCCAGCAGCCAAGATTACTGGACAGGACAAGGGACTGAAGCTTTCTTT
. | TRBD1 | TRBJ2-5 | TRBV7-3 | CASSQGQGSETQYF | TGTGCCAGCAGCCAGGGACAGGGCTCGGAGACCCAGTACTTC
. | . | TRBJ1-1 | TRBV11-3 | CASSFILGGSAEAFF | TGTGCCAGCAGCTTTATCCTGGGCGGGTCGGCTGAAGCTTTCTTT
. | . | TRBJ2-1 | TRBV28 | CASSSGSPEQFF | TGTGCCAGCAGTTCCGGTTCACCTGAGCAGTTCTTC
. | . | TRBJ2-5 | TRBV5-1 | CASSLGEKGGQETQYF | TGCGCCAGCAGCTTGGGCGAGAAGGGAGGTCAAGAGACCCAGTACTTC
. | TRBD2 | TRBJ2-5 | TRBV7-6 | CASSPLTSGRRPVEETQYF | TGTGCCAGCAGCCCCCTAACTAGCGGGAGGAGACCGGTGGAAGAGACCCAGTACTTC
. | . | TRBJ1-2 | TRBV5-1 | CASSLRQPDMDGYTF | TGCGCCAGCAGCCTAAGACAGCCAGATATGGATGGCTACACCTTC
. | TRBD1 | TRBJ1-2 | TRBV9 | CASSVELTGLGYTF | TGTGCCAGCAGCGTAGAACTGACAGGGCTTGGCTACACCTTC
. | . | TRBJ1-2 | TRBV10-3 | CAINGNRVGDGYTF | TGTGCCATCAACGGGAACAGGGTGGGCGATGGCTACACCTTC
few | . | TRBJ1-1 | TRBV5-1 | CASSLGPSTVEAFF | TGCGCCAGCAGCTTGGGCCCTTCGACAGTTGAAGCTTTCTTT
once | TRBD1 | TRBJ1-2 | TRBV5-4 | CASSPTPQGDYGYTF | TGTGCCAGCAGCCCGACCCCACAGGGGGACTATGGCTACACCTTC
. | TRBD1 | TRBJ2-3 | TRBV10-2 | CASSPQGGTDTQYF | TGCGCCAGCAGTCCGCAGGGGGGCACAGATACGCAGTATTTT
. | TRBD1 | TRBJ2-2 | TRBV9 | CASSVAAGGVGELFF | TGTGCCAGCAGCGTAGCTGCAGGGGGAGTCGGGGAGCTGTTTTTT
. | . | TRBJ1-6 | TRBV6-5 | CASSYSTRVGSPLHF | TGTGCCAGCAGTTACTCGACCAGGGTGGGTTCACCCCTCCACTTT
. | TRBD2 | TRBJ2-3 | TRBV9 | CASSVSGSGGTDTQYF | TGTGCCAGCAGCGTTAGTGGTAGCGGGGGCACAGATACGCAGTATTTT
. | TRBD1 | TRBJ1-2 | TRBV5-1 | CASRGTGATLYGYTF | TGCGCCAGCCGAGGGACAGGGGCAACACTCTATGGCTACACCTTC
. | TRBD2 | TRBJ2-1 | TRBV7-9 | CASSPPPGLAGGNEQFF | TGTGCCAGCAGCCCTCCCCCCGGACTAGCGGGTGGGAATGAGCAGTTCTTC
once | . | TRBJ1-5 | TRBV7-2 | CASSLSTGYVQPQHF | TGTGCCAGCAGCTTATCGACAGGATATGTACAGCCCCAGCATTTT
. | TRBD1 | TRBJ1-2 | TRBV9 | CASSVGTGGHYGYTF | TGTGCCAGCAGCGTAGGGACAGGGGGGCACTATGGCTACACCTTC
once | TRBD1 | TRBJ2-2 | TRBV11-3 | CASSARQGAGELFF | TGTGCCAGCAGCGCCCGACAGGGAGCCGGGGAGCTGTTTTTT
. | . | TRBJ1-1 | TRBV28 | CASSIGEWTEAFF | TGTGCCAGTTCAATAGGGGAATGGACTGAAGCTTTCTTT
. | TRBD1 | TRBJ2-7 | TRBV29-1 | CSVVTRGFVEQYF | TGCAGCGTTGTAACCAGGGGGTTCGTCGAGCAGTACTTC
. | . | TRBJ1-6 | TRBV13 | CASSSQGSTYNSPLHF | TGTGCCAGCAGCTCACAGGGTTCAACCTATAATTCACCCCTCCACTTT
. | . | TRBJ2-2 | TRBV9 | CASSSRGQNTGELFF | TGTGCCAGCAGCTCCCGGGGACAGAACACCGGGGAGCTGTTTTTT
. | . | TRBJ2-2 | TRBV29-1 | CSVDTTNTGELFF | TGCAGCGTTGACACTACGAACACCGGGGAGCTGTTTTTT
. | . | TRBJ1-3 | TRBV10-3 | CAISESPFVGEFSGNTIYF | TGTGCCATCAGTGAGTCGCCCTTTGTCGGGGAATTCTCTGGAAACACCATATATTTT
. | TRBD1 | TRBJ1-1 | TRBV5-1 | CASSLGAGGNTEAFF | TGCGCCAGCAGCTTGGGGGCAGGGGGCAACACTGAAGCTTTCTTT
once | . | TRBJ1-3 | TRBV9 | CASSAPSPNGNTIYF | TGTGCCAGCAGCGCCCCAAGCCCCAATGGAAACACCATATATTTT
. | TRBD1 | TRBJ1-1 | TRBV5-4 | CASSTTGGTTEAFF | TGTGCCAGCAGCACGACAGGGGGTACGACTGAAGCTTTCTTT
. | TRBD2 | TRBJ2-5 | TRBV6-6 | CASSYDRAGAGETQYF | TGTGCCAGCAGTTACGATCGAGCGGGAGCTGGGGAGACCCAGTACTTC
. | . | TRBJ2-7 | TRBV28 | CASSHIKDRKSYEQYF | TGTGCCAGCAGCCATATAAAAGACAGAAAGTCCTACGAGCAGTACTTC
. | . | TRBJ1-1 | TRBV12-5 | CASGLGDIGHNTEAFF | TGTGCTAGTGGTTTGGGGGATATTGGACACAACACTGAAGCTTTCTTT
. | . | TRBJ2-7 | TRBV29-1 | CSVHEKYQPGPWRAEQYF | TGCAGCGTGCACGAAAAATACCAACCCGGGCCCTGGAGGGCCGAGCAGTACTTC
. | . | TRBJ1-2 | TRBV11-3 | CASSSIGSYGYTF | TGTGCCAGCAGCTCAATCGGGTCGTATGGCTACACCTTC